This T cell receptor beta chain was captured in a study of cytomegalovirus exposure and HLA in healthy donors. Findings and limits, study-wide: Researchers reported in a later analysis that a missense DCLRE1C variant was tied to TCR beta V- and J-gene trimming.

Vbeta (60) and Jbeta (13) primers were used in the PCR. TCRdb keeps only in-frame clones here, not all; method: immunoSEQ multiplex PCR. Of 97,000 or so clones detected, around 68% appear once; the ten largest clones hold about 2.5%. Per germline, CDR1 MGHRA and CDR2 YSYEKL. Trimming took off 1 base at V and 7 bases at J, with 17 bases between the two ends. The CDR3 spans 15 residues. In its sample, this clone was seen a few times. Its antigen is not identified. The sequenced sample was PBMCs. This receptor was obtained from a man aged 50-59 years in good health and CMV-seronegative. The rearrangement links TRBV4-1 to TRBJ2-7; no definite D call. The CDR3 loop reads CASSQALALRGEQYF. The CDR3 nucleotides are TGCGCCAGCAGCCAAGCGTTGGCGCTGAGAGGTGAGCAGTACTTC.